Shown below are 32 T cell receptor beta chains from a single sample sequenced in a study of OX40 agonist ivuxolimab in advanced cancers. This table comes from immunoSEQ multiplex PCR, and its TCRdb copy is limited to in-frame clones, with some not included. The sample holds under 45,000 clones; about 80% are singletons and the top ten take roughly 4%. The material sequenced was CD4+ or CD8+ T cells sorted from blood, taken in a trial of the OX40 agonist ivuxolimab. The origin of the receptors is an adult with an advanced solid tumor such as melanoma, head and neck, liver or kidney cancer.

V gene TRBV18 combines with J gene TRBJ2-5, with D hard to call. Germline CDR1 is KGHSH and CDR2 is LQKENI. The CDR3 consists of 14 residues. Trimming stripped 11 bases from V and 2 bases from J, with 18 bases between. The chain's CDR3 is CAGTTGTIQETQYF. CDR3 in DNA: TGTGCCGGCACTACCGGCACAATTCAAGAGACCCAGTACTTC.

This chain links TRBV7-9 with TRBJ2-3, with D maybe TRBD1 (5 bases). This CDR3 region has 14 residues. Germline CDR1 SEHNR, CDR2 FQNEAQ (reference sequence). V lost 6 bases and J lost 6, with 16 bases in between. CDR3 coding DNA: TGTGCCAGCAGTTCTGGACACGCTCCGGATACGCAGTATTTT. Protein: CASSSGHAPDTQYF.

Here the CDR3 reads CASSPPGLAGGNEQFF. The CDR3 nucleotides read TGTGCCAGCAGCCCCCCGGGGCTAGCGGGGGGGAATGAGCAGTTCTTC. The chain couples TRBV7-2 to TRBJ2-1; 12 positions match TRBD2. Germline V CDR1 and CDR2: SGHTA, FQGNSA. Germline trimming cut 5 bases from V and 7 bases from J; bases unmatched to any gene: 9. CDR3 length: 16 amino acids.

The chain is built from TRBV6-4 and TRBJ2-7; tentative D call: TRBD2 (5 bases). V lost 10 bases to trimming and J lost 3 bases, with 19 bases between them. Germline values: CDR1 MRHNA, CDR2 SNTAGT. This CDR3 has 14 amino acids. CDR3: CATNGSVGDYEQYF. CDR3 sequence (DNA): TGTGCCACGAACGGGTCGGTGGGAGACTACGAGCAGTACTTC.

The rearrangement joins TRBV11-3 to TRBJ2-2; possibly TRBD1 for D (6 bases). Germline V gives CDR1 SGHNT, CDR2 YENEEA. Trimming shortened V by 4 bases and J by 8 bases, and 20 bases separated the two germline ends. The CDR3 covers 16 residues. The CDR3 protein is CASSSRTGLGPGELFF. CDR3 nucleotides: TGTGCCAGCAGCTCTAGAACAGGGTTGGGACCTGGGGAGCTGTTTTTT.

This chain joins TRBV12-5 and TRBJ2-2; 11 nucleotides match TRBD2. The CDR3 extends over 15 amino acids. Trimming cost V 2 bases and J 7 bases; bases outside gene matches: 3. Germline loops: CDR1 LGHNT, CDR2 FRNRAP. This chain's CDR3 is CASGLLAGGNGELFF. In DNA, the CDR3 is TGTGCTAGTGGTTTGCTAGCGGGAGGAAACGGGGAGCTGTTTTTT.

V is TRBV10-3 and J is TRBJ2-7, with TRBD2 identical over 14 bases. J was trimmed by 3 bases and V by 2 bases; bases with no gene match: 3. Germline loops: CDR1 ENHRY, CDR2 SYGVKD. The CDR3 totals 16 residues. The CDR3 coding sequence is TGTGCCATCAGTGAGAGGGGACTAGCGGGAGACTACGAGCAGTACTTC. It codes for CAISERGLAGDYEQYF.

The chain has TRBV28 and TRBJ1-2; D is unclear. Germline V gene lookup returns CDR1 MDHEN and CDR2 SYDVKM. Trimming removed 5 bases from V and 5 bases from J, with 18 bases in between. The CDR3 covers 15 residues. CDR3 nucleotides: TGTGCCAGCAGTGTCGGGGTCAGCGTCCGGTATGGCTACACCTTC. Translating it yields CASSVGVSVRYGYTF.

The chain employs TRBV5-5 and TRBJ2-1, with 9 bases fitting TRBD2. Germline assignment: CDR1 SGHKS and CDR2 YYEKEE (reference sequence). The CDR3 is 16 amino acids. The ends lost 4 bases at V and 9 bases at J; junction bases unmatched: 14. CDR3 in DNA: TGTGCCAGCAGCCCTACCCCGGGCGGGAGGGCAGTTGAGCAGTTCTTC. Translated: CASSPTPGGRAVEQFF.

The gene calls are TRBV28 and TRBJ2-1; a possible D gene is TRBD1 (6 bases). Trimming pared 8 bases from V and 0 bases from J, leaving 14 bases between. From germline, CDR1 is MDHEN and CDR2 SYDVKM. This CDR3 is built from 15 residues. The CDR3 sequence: CASGRTAVSYNEQFF. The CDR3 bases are TGTGCCAGCGGAAGGACAGCCGTCTCCTACAATGAGCAGTTCTTC. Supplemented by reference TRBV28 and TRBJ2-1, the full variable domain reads DVKVTQSSRYLVKRTGEKVFLECVQDMDHENMFWYRQDPGLGLRLIYFSYDVKMKEKGDIPEGYSVSREKKERFSLILESASTNQTSMYLCASGRTAVSYNEQFFGPGTRLTVL.

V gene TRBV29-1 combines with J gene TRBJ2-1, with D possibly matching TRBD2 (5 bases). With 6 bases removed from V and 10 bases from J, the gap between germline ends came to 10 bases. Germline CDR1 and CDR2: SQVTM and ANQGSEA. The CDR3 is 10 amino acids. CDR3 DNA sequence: TGCAGCGTCCCGGGCGGGGAGCAGTTCTTC. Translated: CSVPGGEQFF.

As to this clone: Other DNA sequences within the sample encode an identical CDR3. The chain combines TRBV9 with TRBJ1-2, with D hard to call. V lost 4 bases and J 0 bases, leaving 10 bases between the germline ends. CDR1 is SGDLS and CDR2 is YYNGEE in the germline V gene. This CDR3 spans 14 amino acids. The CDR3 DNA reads TGTGCCAGCAGCCCAGGATCAGCTAACTATGGCTACACCTTC. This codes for CASSPGSANYGYTF.

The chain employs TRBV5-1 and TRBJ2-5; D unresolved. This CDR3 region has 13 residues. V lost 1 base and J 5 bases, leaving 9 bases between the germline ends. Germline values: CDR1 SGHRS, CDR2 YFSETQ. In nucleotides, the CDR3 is TGCGCCAGCAGCTTGAACGGGCGGGAGACCCAGTACTTC. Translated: CASSLNGRETQYF.

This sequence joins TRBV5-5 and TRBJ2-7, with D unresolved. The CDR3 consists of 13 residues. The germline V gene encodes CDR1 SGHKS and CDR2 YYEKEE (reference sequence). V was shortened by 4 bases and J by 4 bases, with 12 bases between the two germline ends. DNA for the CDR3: TGTGCCAGCAGCATTTCGGGCAATTACGAGCAGTACTTC. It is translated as CASSISGNYEQYF.

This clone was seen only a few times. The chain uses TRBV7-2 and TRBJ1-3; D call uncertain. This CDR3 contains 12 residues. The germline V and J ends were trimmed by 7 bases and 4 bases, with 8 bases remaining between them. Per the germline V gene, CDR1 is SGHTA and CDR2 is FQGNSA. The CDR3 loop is CASTTDGNTIYF. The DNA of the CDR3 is TGTGCCAGCACTACAGACGGAAACACCATATATTTT.

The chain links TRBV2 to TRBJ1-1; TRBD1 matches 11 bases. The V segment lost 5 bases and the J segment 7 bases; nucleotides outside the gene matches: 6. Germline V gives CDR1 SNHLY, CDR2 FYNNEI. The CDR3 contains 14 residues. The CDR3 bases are TGTGCCAGCAGTAGGACAGGGGGCATGGGTGAAGCTTTCTTT. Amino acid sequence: CASSRTGGMGEAFF.

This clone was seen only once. The CDR3 DNA sequence: TGTGCCAGCAGCTTAGCGGGAGGGGGTCATCGGGAGCTGTTTTTT. Translated, it gives CASSLAGGGHRELFF. The chain recombines TRBV7-2 with TRBJ2-2; maybe TRBD2 (7 bases). V lost 0 bases to trimming and J lost 9 bases, with 14 bases between them. CDR1 is SGHTA, CDR2 FQGNSA, per germline. The CDR3 has 15 amino acids. Based on the CDR3 plus reference TRBV7-2 and TRBJ2-2, the full variable domain is GAGVSQSPSNKVTEKGKDVELRCDPISGHTALYWYRQSLGQGLEFLIYFQGNSAPDKSGLPSDRFSAERTGGSVSTLTIQRTQQEDSAVYLCASSLAGGGHRELFFGEGSRLTVL.

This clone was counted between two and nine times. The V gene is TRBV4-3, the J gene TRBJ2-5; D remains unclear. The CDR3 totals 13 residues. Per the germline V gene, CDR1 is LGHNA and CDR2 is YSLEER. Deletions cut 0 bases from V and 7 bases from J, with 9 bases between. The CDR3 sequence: CASSQEISATQYF. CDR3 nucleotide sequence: TGCGCCAGCAGCCAAGAGATCAGCGCGACCCAGTACTTC.

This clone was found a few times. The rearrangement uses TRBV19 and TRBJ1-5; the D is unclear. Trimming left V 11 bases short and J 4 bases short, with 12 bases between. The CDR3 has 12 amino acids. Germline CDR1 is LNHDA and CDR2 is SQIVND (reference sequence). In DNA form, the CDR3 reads TGTGCCTCCGAGGTACAGAATCAGCCCCAGCATTTT. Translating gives CASEVQNQPQHF.

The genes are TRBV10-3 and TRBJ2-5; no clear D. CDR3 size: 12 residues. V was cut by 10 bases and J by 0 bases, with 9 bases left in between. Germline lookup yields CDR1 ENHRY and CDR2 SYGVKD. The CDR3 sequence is CASSVYQETQYF. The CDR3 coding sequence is TGTGCCAGCAGCGTTTACCAAGAGACCCAGTACTTC.

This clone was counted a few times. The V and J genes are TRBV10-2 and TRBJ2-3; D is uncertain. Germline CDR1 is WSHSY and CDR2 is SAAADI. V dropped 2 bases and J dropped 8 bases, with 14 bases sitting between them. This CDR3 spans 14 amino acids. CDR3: CASSETSSVGTQYF. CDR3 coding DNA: TGCGCCAGCAGTGAGACCTCTTCCGTGGGTACGCAGTATTTT.

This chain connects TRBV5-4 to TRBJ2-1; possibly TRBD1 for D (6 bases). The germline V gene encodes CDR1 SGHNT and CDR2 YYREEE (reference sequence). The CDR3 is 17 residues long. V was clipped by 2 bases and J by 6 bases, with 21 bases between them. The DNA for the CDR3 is TGTGCCAGCAGCTTTAACCCTAACACAGGGTCGGGCAATGAGCAGTTCTTC. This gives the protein CASSFNPNTGSGNEQFF. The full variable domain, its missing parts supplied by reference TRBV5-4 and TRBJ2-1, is ETGVTQSPTHLIKTRGQQVTLRCSSQSGHNTVSWYQQALGQGPQFIFQYYREEENGRGNFPPRFSGLQFPNYSSELNVNALELDDSALYLCASSFNPNTGSGNEQFFGPGTRLTVL.

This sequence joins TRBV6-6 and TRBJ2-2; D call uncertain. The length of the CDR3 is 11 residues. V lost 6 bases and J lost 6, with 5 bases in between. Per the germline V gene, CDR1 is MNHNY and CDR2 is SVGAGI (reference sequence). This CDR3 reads CASRVAGELFF. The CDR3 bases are TGTGCCAGCAGAGTAGCCGGGGAGCTGTTTTTT.

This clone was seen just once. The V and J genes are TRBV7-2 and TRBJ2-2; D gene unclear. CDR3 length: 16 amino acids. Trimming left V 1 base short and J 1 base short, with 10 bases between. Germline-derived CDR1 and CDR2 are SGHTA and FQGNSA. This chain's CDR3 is CASSLGGSENTGELFF. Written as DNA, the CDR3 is TGTGCCAGCAGCTTAGGTGGATCCGAGAACACCGGGGAGCTGTTTTTT.

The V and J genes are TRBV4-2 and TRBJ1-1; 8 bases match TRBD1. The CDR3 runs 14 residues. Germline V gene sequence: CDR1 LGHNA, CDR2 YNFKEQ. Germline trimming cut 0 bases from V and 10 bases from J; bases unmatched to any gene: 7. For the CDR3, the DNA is TGTGCCAGCAGCCAAGACGGGGGACAGGCTGGAGCTTTCTTT. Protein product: CASSQDGGQAGAFF.

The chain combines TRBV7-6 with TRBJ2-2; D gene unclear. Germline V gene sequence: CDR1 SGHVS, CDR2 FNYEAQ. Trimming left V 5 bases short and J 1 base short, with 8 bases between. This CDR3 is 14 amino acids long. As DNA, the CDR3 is TGTGCCAGCAGCGGAATGGGGAACACCGGGGAGCTGTTTTTT. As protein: CASSGMGNTGELFF.

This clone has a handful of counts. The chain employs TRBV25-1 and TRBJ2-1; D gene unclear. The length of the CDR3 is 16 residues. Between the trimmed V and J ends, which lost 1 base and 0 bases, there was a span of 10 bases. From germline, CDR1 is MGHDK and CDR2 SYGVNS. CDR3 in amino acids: CASSESSGSSYNEQFF. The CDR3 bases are TGTGCCAGCAGTGAATCCTCTGGTAGCTCCTACAATGAGCAGTTCTTC.

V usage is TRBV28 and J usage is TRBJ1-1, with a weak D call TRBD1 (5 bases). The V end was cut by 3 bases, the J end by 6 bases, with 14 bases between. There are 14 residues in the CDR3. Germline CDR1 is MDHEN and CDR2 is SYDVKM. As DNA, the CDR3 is TGTGCCAGCAGTTTTGGGGGTCGGATCGCTGAAGCTTTCTTT. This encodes CASSFGGRIAEAFF.

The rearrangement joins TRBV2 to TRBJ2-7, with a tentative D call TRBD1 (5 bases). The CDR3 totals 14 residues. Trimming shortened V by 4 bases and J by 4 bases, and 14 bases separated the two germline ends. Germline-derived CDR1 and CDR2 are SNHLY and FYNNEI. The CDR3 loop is CASSVGSRAYEQYF. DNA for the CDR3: TGTGCCAGCAGTGTAGGAAGCAGGGCATACGAGCAGTACTTC.

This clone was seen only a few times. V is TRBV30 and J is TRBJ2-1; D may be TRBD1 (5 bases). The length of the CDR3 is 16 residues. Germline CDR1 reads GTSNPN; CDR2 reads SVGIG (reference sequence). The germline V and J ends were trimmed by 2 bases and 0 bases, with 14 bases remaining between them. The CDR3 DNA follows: TGTGCCTGGAGTTCCTCCAGACAGAGCTCCTACAATGAGCAGTTCTTC. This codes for CAWSSSRQSSYNEQFF. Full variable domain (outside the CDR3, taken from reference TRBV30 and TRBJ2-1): SQTIHQWPATLVQPVGSPLSLECTVEGTSNPNLYWYRQAAGRGLQLLFYSVGIGQISSEVPQNLSASRPQDRQFILSSKKLLLSDSGFYLCAWSSSRQSSYNEQFFGPGTRLTVL.

The CDR3 sequence is CASSQVGGRGNGYTF. CDR3 DNA: TGCGCCAGCAGCCAAGTAGGGGGGCGCGGGAATGGCTACACCTTC. The V and J genes are TRBV4-1 and TRBJ1-2; weak D call: TRBD1 (6 bases). CDR3 length equals 15 residues. V lost 1 base, J lost 6 bases, and 15 bases lay in between. Germline V gene data show CDR1 as MGHRA and CDR2 as YSYEKL.

DNA for the CDR3: TGCGCCAGCAGCTTAAATGGAGTGGGGGAAAATGAAAAACTGTTTTTT. This gives the protein CASSLNGVGENEKLFF. The V call is TRBV5-1, the J call TRBJ1-4, with D perhaps matching TRBD1 (5 bases). The CDR3 is 16 amino acids. Germline CDR1 SGHRS, CDR2 YFSETQ. The V gene lost 2 bases and the J gene lost 5 bases, with 16 bases spanning the gap.